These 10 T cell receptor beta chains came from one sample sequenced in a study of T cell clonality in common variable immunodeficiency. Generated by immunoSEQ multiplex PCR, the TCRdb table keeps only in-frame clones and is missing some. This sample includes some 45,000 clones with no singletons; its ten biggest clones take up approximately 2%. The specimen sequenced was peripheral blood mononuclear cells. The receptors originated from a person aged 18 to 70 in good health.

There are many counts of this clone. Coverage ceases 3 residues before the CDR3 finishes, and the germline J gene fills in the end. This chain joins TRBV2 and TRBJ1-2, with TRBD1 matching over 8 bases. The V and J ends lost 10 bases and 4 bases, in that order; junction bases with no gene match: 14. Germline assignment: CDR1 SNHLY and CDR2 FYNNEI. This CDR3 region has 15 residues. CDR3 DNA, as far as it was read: TGTGCCACCTCACCCGTGGACAGGGATATCTATGGC. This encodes CATSPVDRDIYG. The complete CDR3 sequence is CATSPVDRDIYGYTF.

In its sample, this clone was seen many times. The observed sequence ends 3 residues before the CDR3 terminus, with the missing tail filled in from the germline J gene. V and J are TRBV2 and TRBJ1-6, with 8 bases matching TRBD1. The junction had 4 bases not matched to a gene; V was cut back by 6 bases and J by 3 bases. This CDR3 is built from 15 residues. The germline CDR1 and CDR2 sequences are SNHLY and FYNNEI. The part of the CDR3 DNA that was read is TGTGCCAGCAGCGATACAGGGGGCTATAATTCACCC. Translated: CASSDTGGYNSP. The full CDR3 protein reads CASSDTGGYNSPLHF.

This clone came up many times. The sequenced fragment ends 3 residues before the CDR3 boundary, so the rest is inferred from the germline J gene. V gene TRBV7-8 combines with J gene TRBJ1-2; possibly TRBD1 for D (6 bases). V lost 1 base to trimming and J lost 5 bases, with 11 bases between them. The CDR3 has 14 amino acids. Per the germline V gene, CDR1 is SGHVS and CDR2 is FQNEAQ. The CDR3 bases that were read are TGTGCCAGCAGCTTAGGGGCAGGGGAATATGGC. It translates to CASSLGAGEYG. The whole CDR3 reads CASSLGAGEYGYTF.

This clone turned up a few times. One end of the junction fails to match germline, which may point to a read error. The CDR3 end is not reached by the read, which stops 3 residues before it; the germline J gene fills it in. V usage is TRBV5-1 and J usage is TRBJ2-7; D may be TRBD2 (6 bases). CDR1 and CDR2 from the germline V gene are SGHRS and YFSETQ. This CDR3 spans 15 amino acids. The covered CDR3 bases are TGCGCCAACAGCTGGAGCGGGCTCGGGTCCGGCGAG. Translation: CANSWSGLGSGE. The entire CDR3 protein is CANSWSGLGSGEQYF.

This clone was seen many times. CDR3 DNA (partial): TGTGCCAGCAGCTTCAGACTAGTTTCGGCCGAG. Its protein product is CASSFRLVSAE. The CDR3 as a whole reads CASSFRLVSAEQYF. J is TRBJ2-7 and V is TRBV5-4, with TRBD2 as a possible D gene (6 bases). The CDR3 end falls 3 residues outside the read, so it is completed with the germline J gene. Germline CDR1 and CDR2: SGHNT and YYREEE (reference sequence). Between the trimmed V and J ends, which lost 2 bases and 6 bases, there was a span of 15 bases. The CDR3 length is 14 residues. The full variable domain, rest sourced from reference TRBV5-4 and TRBJ2-7, is ETGVTQSPTHLIKTRGQQVTLRCSSQSGHNTVSWYQQALGQGPQFIFQYYREEENGRGNFPPRFSGLQFPNYSSELNVNALELDDSALYLCASSFRLVSAEQYFGPGTRLTVT.

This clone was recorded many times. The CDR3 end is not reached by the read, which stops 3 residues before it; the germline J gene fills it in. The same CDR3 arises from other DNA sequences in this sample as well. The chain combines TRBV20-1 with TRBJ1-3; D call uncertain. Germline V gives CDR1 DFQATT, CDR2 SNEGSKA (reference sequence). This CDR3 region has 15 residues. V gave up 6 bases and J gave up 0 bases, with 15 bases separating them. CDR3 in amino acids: CSARPIQASGNTIYF. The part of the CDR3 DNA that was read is TGCAGTGCGAGACCCATTCAGGCCTCTGGAAACACC.

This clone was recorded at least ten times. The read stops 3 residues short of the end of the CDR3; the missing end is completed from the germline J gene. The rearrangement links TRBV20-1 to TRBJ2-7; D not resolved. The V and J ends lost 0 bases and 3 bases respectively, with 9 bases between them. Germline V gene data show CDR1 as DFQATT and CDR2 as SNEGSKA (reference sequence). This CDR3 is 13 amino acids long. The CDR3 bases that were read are TGCAGTGCTAGAGATACTCGCGGCTACGAG. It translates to CSARDTRGYE. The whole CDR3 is CSARDTRGYEQYF.

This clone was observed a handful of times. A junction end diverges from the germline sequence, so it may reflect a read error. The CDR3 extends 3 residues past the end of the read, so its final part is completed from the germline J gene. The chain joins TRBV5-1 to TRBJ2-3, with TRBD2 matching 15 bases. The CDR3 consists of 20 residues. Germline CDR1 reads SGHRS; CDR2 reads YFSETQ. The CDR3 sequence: CAGSYGWAGTSGGTTDTQYF. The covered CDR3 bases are TGCGCCGGCAGCTACGGATGGGCAGGGACTAGCGGGGGGACTACAGATACG.

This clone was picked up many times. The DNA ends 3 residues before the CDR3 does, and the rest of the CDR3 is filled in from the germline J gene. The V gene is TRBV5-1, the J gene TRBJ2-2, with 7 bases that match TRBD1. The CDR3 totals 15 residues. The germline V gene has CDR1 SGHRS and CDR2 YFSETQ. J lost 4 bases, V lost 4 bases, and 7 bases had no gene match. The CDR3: CASSPRQGGTGELFF. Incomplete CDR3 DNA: TGCGCCAGCAGCCCACGACAGGGTGGCACCGGGGAG.

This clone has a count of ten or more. Incomplete CDR3 DNA: TGTGCCAGCAGCCCCGGGACAGGAAAGTTTTCACCC. The encoded protein is CASSPGTGKFSP. The full-length CDR3 reads as CASSPGTGKFSPLHF. The chain links TRBV7-2 to TRBJ1-6; 8 positions match TRBD1. The read ends 3 residues before the CDR3 terminus; that terminus is restored from the germline J gene. V trimming: 5 bases; J trimming: 9 bases; junction bases outside the gene matches: 9. CDR1 and CDR2 (germline): SGHTA, FQGNSA. The CDR3 has 15 residues. The entire variable domain, with the rest obtained from reference TRBV7-2 and TRBJ1-6, is as follows: GAGVSQSPSNKVTEKGKDVELRCDPISGHTALYWYRQSLGQGLEFLIYFQGNSAPDKSGLPSDRFSAERTGGSVSTLTIQRTQQEDSAVYLCASSPGTGKFSPLHFGNGTRLTVT.